In its sample, the clone carrying this T cell receptor (beta chain) was seen once. Its antigen is not known. The data are from a study of post-analysis software for immune sequencing data. Study-wide points: Five or six TRBV segments were significantly more frequent in patients than in controls. TRBV5-6, TRBV5-1 and TRBV20-1 were among these segments.

The TCR beta cDNA libraries carried unique molecular identifiers. MiXCR, run by TCRdb on the PCR reads, gives a single entry per CDR3 protein. This table has under 900,000 distinct CDR3 sequences, approximately 53% appearing once. Germline CDR1 SGHRS, CDR2 YFSETQ. This CDR3 is built from 14 residues. Trimming stripped 0 bases from V and 13 bases from J, with 17 bases between. Specimen: blood. This TCR derives from a girl aged 10 to 17 with multiple sclerosis. This chain joins TRBV5-1 and TRBJ2-4; a weak D match, TRBD1 (5 bases). CDR3 region: CASSLVLAGQEQYF. CDR3 DNA: TGCGCCAGCAGCTTGGTCTTGGCAGGGCAAGAGCAGTACTTC.